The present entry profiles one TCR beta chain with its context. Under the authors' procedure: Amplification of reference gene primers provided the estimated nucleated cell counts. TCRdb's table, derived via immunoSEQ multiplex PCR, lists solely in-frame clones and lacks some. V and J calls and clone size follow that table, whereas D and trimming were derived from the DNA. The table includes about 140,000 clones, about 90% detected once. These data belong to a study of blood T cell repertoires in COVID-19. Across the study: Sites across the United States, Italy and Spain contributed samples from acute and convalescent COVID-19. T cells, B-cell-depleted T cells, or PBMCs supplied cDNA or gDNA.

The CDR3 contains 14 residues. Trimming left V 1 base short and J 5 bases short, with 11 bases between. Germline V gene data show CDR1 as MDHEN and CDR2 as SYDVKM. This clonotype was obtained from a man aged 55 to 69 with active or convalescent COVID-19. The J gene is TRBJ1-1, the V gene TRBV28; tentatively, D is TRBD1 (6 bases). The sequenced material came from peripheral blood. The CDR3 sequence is CASSLYAGVTEAFF. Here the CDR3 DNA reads TGTGCCAGCAGTTTATATGCAGGGGTGACTGAAGCTTTCTTT.